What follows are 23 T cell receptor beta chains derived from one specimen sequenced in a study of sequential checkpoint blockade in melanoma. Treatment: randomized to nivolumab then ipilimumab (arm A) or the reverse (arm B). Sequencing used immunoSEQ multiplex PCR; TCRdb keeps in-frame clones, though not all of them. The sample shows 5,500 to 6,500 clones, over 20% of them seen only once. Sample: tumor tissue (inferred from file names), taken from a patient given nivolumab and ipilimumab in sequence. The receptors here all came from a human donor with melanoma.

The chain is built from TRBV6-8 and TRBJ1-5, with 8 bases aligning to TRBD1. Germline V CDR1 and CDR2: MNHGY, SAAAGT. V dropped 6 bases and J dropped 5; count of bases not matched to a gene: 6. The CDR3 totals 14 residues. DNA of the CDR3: TGTGCCAGCAGGCGGACAGGGACCGATCAGCCCCAGCATTTT. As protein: CASRRTGTDQPQHF.

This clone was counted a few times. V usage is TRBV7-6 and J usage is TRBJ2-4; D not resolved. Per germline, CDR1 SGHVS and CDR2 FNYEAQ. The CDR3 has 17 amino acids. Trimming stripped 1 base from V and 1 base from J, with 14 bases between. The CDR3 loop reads CASSLGGFGLAKNIQYF. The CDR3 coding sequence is TGTGCCAGCAGCTTAGGTGGCTTTGGGCTGGCCAAAAACATTCAGTACTTC.

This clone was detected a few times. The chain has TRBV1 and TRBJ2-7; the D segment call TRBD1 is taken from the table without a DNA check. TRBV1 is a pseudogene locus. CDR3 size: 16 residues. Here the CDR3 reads CASSQDQGTGSYEQYF. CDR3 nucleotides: TGCGCCAGCAGCCAAGATCAGGGGACAGGGAGCTACGAGCAGTACTTC.

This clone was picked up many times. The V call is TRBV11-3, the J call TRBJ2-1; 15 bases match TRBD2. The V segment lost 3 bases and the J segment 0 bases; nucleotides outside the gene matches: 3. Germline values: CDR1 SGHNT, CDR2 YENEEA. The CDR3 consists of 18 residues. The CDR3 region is CASSLGTSGGSSYNEQFF. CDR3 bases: TGTGCCAGCAGCTTGGGGACTAGCGGGGGGAGCTCCTACAATGAGCAGTTCTTC.

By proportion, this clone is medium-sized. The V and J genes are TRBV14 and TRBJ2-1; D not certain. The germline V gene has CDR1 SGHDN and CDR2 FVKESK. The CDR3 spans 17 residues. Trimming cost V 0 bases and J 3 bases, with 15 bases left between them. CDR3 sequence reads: CASSQDLGGSYYNEQFF. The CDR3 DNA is TGTGCCAGCAGCCAAGATTTGGGTGGCTCCTACTACAATGAGCAGTTCTTC.

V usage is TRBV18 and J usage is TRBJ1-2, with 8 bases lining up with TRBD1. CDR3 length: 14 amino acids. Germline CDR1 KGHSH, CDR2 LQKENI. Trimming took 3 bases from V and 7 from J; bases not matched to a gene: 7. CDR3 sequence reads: CASSPAGTGGGYTF. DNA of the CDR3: TGTGCCAGCTCACCGGCCGGGACAGGCGGTGGCTACACCTTC.

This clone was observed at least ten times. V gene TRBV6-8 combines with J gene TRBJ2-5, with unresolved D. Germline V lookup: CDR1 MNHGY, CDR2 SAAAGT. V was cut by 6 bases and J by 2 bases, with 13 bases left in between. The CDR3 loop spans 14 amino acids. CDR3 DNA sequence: TGTGCCAGCAGGTCATCTCGGTGGCAAGAGACCCAGTACTTC. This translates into CASRSSRWQETQYF.

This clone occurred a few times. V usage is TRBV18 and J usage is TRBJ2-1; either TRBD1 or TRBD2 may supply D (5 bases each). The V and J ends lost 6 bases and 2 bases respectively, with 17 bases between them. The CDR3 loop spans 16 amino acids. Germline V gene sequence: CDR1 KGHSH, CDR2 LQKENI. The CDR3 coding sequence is TGTGCCAGCTCTCCATCCGGGACCGCTGCCTACAATGAGCAGTTCTTC. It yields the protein CASSPSGTAAYNEQFF.

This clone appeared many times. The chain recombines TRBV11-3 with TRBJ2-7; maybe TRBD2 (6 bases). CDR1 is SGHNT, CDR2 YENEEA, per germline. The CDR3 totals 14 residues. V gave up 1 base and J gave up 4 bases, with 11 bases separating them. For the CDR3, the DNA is TGTGCCAGCAGCTTAGTTGGGGGGAAATACGAGCAGTACTTC. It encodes CASSLVGGKYEQYF.

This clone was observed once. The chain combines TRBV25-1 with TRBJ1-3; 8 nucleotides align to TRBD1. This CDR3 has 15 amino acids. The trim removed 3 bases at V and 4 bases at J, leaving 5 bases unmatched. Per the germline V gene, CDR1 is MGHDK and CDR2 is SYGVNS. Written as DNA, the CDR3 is TGTGCCAGCAGTGACCCTGGGACAGGAGGAAACACCATATATTTT. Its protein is CASSDPGTGGNTIYF.

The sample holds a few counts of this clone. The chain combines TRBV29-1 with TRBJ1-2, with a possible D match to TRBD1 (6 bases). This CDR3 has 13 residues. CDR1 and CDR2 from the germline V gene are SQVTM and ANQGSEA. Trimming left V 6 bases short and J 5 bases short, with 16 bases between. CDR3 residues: CSVGAGVWYGYTF. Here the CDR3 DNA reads TGCAGCGTAGGCGCAGGGGTTTGGTATGGCTACACCTTC.

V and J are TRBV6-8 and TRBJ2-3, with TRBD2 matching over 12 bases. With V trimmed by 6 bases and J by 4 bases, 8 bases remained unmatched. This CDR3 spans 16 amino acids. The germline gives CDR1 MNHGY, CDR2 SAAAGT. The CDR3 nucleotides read TGTGCCAGCAGCCTAAGGACTAGCGGGAAGGCAGATACGCAGTATTTT. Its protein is CASSLRTSGKADTQYF.

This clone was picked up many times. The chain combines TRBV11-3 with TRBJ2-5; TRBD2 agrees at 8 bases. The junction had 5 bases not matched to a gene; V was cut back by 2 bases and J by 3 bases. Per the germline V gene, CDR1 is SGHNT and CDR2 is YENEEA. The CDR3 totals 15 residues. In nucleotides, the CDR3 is TGTGCCAGCAGCTTACAAGCGGGAGATGAAGAGACCCAGTACTTC. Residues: CASSLQAGDEETQYF.

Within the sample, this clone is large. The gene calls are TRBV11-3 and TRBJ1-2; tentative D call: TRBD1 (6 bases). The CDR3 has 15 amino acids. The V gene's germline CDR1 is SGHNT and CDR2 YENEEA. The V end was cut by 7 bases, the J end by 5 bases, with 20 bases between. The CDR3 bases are TGTGCCAGCATCCATTCGGGGGGCGTTAATTATGGCTACACCTTC. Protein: CASIHSGGVNYGYTF.

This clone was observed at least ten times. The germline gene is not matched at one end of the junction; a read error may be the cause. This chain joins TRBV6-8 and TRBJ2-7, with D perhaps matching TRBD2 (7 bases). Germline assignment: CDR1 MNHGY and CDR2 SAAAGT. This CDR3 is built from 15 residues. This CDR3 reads CAISGEGAGHTEQYF. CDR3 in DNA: TGTGCCATCAGTGGAGAGGGAGCGGGACATACCGAGCAGTACTTC.

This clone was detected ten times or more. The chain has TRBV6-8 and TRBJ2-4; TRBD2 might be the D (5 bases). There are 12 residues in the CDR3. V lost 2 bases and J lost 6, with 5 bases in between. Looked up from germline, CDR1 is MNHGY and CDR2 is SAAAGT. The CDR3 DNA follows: TGTGCCAGCAGTTACGGAGGAAACATTCAGTACTTC. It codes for CASSYGGNIQYF.

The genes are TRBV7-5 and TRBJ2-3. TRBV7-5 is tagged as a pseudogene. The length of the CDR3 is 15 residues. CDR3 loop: CASSSRLGSTDTQYF. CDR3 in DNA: TGTGCCAGCAGCTCTCGTTTGGGGAGCACAGATACGCAGTATTTT.

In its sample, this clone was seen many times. This CDR3 is CASSPGHNNEQFF. The CDR3 region has the DNA TGTGCCAGCAGCCCAGGACACAACAATGAGCAGTTCTTC. The rearrangement joins TRBV7-8 to TRBJ2-1; D is possibly TRBD1 (5 bases). The CDR3 contains 13 residues. Between the trimmed V and J ends, which lost 5 bases and 5 bases, there was a span of 10 bases. Germline-derived CDR1 and CDR2 are SGHVS and FQNEAQ.

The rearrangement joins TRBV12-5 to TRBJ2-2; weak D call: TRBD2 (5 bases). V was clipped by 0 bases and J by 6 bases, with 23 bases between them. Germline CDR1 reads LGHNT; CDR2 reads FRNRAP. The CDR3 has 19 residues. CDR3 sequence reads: CASGLVRSPGRMVPGELFF. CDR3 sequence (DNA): TGTGCTAGTGGTTTGGTACGTTCGCCTGGGAGAATGGTGCCCGGGGAGCTGTTTTTT.

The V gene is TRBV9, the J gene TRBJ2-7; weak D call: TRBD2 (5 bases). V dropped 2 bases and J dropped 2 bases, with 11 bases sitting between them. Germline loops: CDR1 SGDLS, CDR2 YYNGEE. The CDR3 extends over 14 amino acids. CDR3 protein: CASSVQDGAYEQYF. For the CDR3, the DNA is TGTGCCAGCAGCGTTCAGGACGGGGCCTACGAGCAGTACTTC.

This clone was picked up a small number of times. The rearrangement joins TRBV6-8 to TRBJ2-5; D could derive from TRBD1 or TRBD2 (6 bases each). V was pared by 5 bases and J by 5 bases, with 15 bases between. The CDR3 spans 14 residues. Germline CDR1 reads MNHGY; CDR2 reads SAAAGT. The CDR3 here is CASSDKGGKETQYF. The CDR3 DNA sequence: TGTGCCAGCAGTGATAAAGGGGGGAAGGAGACCCAGTACTTC.

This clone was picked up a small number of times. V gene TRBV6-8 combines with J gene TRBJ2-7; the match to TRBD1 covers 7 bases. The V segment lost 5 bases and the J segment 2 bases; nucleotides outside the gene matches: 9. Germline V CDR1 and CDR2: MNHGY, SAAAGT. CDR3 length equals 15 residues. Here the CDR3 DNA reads TGTGCCAGCAGTAATCTCCGGGACAGAACCTACGAGCAGTACTTC. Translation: CASSNLRDRTYEQYF.

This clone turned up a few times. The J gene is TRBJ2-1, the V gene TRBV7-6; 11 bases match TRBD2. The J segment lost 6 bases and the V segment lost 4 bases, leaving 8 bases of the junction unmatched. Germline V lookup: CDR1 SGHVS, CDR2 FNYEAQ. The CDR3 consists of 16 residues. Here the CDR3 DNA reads TGTGCCAGCAGCTCCCAAACTAGCGGGGGAGGCAATGAGCAGTTCTTC. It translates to CASSSQTSGGGNEQFF.